Included here is one T cell receptor beta chain sequence, with context. Random hexamers were used to reverse transcribe 0.5 to 1 ug of RNA. MiXCR was run by TCRdb on the immunoSEQ multiplex PCR reads, yielding one entry per CDR3 protein. The sample lists approximately 160,000 distinct CDR3 sequences; 90% to 97% were seen once. This sample is part of a study of CD8 T cells in Susac syndrome. On the study more broadly: When their blood was taken, the Susac syndrome patients had either not yet had any therapy, were taking corticosteroids, or were taking intravenous immunoglobulin alone.

This CDR3 region has 14 residues. V lost 4 bases, J lost 5 bases, and 7 bases stayed unmatched. Germline V lookup: CDR1 LGHNA, CDR2 YNFKEQ. TCR beta sequences were obtained from blood CD8+ and CD4+ T cells. FACS enriched CD8+ TEMRA cells, while bulk CD8+ and CD4+ were negatively isolated. This clonotype was obtained from a human donor with Susac syndrome. Sequences were obtained from CD4+ T cells from PBMCs. The chain employs TRBV4-2 and TRBJ2-7; 8 bases align to TRBD1. CDR3 in amino acids: CASSPGQGSNEQYF. Here the CDR3 DNA reads TGTGCCAGCAGCCCCGGACAGGGTAGCAACGAGCAGTACTTC.